The next 32 T cell receptor beta chains were all read from a single sample in a study of blood T cell repertoires in COVID-19. Assay: immunoSEQ multiplex PCR; the TCRdb copy retains only in-frame clones and omits some. In the table there are more than 250,000 clones, approximately 85% of which are singletons. The material sequenced was peripheral blood. The receptors come from a man aged 45-60 years with active or convalescent COVID-19.

This clone was counted only a few times. Within the sample, other DNA sequences also encode this same CDR3. This chain links TRBV5-1 with TRBJ1-6; 8 positions match TRBD1. The germline CDR1 and CDR2 sequences are SGHRS and YFSETQ. V lost 3 bases to trimming and J lost 10 bases; unmatched junction nucleotides: 6. This CDR3 comprises 14 residues. CDR3 DNA sequence: TGCGCCAGCAGCTCCACAGGGGGACGGTCACCCCTCCACTTT. It codes for CASSSTGGRSPLHF.

Regarding this clone: The junction differs from germline at one of its ends, possibly a read error. The chain combines TRBV5-4 with TRBJ2-3; 7 bases are shared with TRBD2. CDR3 size: 13 residues. CDR1 SGHNT and CDR2 YYREEE come from the germline V gene (reference sequence). The CDR3 region has the DNA TGTGCCAGCAGCGTCGATAGCGGGTACGGAGGGGATTTT. Its protein product is CASSVDSGYGGDF.

The chain combines TRBV19 with TRBJ1-2; D perhaps matches TRBD1 (6 bases). Germline CDR1 is LNHDA and CDR2 is SQIVND (reference sequence). This CDR3 region has 16 residues. V was pared by 3 bases and J by 4 bases, with 18 bases between. As DNA, the CDR3 is TGTGCCAGTAGTATGGGACCCGGGACATTAAGCTATGGCTACACCTTC. Protein product: CASSMGPGTLSYGYTF.

V and J are TRBV27 and TRBJ1-6, with TRBD1 identical over 7 bases. The CDR3 is made up of 14 amino acids. V shed 6 bases and J 9 bases; nucleotides not matched to a gene: 8. CDR1 and CDR2 from the germline V gene are MNHEY and SMNVEV (reference sequence). The CDR3 nucleotides read TGTGCCAGCAGACAGGGGTTTCTTTCTTCACCCCTCCACTTT. Encoded protein: CASRQGFLSSPLHF.

This clone was picked up a small number of times. The chain employs TRBV7-3 and TRBJ2-1, with 8 bases fitting TRBD2. CDR1 SGHTA and CDR2 FQGTGA come from the germline V gene. The CDR3 is made up of 14 amino acids. J was trimmed by 9 bases and V by 2 bases; bases with no gene match: 6. This chain's CDR3 is CASSLSGGRSEQFF. As DNA, the CDR3 is TGTGCCAGCAGCTTATCCGGCGGGAGGTCTGAGCAGTTCTTC.

This clone has a handful of counts. V and J are TRBV14 and TRBJ1-3; D not certain. Trimming left V 4 bases short and J 1 base short, with 2 bases between. The CDR3 contains 12 residues. Germline V CDR1 and CDR2: SGHDN, FVKESK. The CDR3 is CASSPSGNTIYF. The CDR3 DNA is TGTGCCAGCAGCCCGTCTGGAAACACCATATATTTT. Looking up the rest from reference TRBV14 and TRBJ1-3 gives the full variable domain: EAGVTQFPSHSVIEKGQTVTLRCDPISGHDNLYWYRRVMGKEIKFLLHFVKESKQDESGMPNNRFLAERTGGTYSTLKVQPAELEDSGVYFCASSPSGNTIYFGEGSWLTVV.

The sample holds one count of this clone. The chain carries TRBV9 and TRBJ1-1; unclear D gene. This CDR3 is built from 14 residues. Between the trimmed V and J ends, which lost 0 bases and 0 bases, there was a span of 6 bases. Germline V gene data show CDR1 as SGDLS and CDR2 as YYNGEE. CDR3 DNA sequence: TGTGCCAGCAGCGTAGAATCCATGAACACTGAAGCTTTCTTT. Its protein is CASSVESMNTEAFF.

The chain couples TRBV29-1 to TRBJ2-3; 11 nucleotides match TRBD2. The junction had 7 bases not matched to a gene; V was cut back by 6 bases and J by 5 bases. Per germline, CDR1 SQVTM and CDR2 ANQGSEA. The CDR3 sequence is 14 residues long. The CDR3 coding sequence is TGCAGCGTAGACCCCGGACTAGCGGGAGATACGCAGTATTTT. Encoded protein: CSVDPGLAGDTQYF.

The CDR3, as DNA: TGTGCCAGCAGCCGACAGGGGAACTTAAACTACGAGCAGTACTTC. Protein: CASSRQGNLNYEQYF. This chain joins TRBV11-2 and TRBJ2-7; 8 positions match TRBD1. CDR1 is SGHAT, CDR2 FQNNGV, per germline. The V and J ends lost 5 bases and 3 bases, in that order; junction bases with no gene match: 9. The CDR3 has 15 amino acids.

This rearrangement joins TRBV10-3 to TRBJ1-5; no clear D. The V end lost 2 bases, the J end lost 0 bases, and 11 bases lay between the germline ends. The V gene's germline CDR1 is ENHRY and CDR2 SYGVKD. This CDR3 region has 16 residues. CDR3 nucleotide sequence: TGTGCCATCAGTGAGGTGTCAGTATATAGCAATCAGCCCCAGCATTTT. Translating it yields CAISEVSVYSNQPQHF.

This clone appeared a single time. As DNA, the CDR3 is TGTGCCAGCAGCCAAGGACAGGGGGGCTATGGCTACACCTTC. Translating gives CASSQGQGGYGYTF. The chain joins TRBV3-1 (or the pseudogene TRBV3-2) to TRBJ1-2; 9 bases agree with TRBD1. Germline V CDR1 and CDR2: LGHDT, YNNKEL (reference sequence). V trimming: 1 base; J trimming: 4 bases; junction bases outside the gene matches: 1. CDR3 size: 14 residues.

V usage is TRBV2 and J usage is TRBJ2-1; TRBD1 agrees at 8 bases. Germline CDR1 is SNHLY and CDR2 is FYNNEI. Trimming took 5 bases from V and 2 from J; bases not matched to a gene: 2. This CDR3 spans 14 amino acids. CDR3 sequence reads: CASSPGQAYNEQFF. The CDR3 coding sequence is TGTGCCAGCAGTCCGGGACAGGCCTACAATGAGCAGTTCTTC.

The V gene is TRBV18, the J gene TRBJ1-5; no reliable D call. The V gene lost 5 bases and the J gene lost 2 bases, with 13 bases spanning the gap. The germline V gene has CDR1 KGHSH and CDR2 LQKENI. The CDR3 has 15 amino acids. Here the CDR3 reads CASSAGDSGNQPQHF. CDR3 nucleotides: TGTGCCAGCTCAGCAGGTGATTCGGGCAATCAGCCCCAGCATTTT.

V gene TRBV7-9 combines with J gene TRBJ1-1, with 11 bases that match TRBD1. The ends lost 0 bases at V and 5 bases at J; junction bases unmatched: 5. From germline, CDR1 is SEHNR and CDR2 FQNEAQ (reference sequence). CDR3 length: 16 residues. CDR3 bases: TGTGCCAGCAGCTTAGCGCCCGGGACAGGGGGGACTGAAGCTTTCTTT. Protein sequence: CASSLAPGTGGTEAFF.

The chain joins TRBV6-1 to TRBJ2-2; tentative D call: TRBD2 (7 bases). The germline V and J ends were trimmed by 2 bases and 4 bases, with 8 bases remaining between them. The CDR3 length is 14 residues. CDR1 MNHNS and CDR2 SASEGT come from the germline V gene. DNA for the CDR3: TGTGCCAGCAGTGAAAGGGGGGGCACCGGGGAGCTGTTTTTT. Translating it yields CASSERGGTGELFF.

The chain combines TRBV28 with TRBJ1-2, with a weak D call TRBD1 (5 bases). Germline CDR1 reads MDHEN; CDR2 reads SYDVKM. The germline V and J ends were trimmed by 6 bases and 2 bases, with 19 bases remaining between them. The CDR3 extends over 16 amino acids. The CDR3 DNA reads as TGTGCCAGCAGGGACCCAGCCAGGGACTTAAACTATGGCTACACCTTC. It is translated as CASRDPARDLNYGYTF.

The chain links TRBV19 to TRBJ2-3; D perhaps matches TRBD2 (5 bases). The CDR3 has 13 amino acids. The germline V gene has CDR1 LNHDA and CDR2 SQIVND (reference sequence). V was clipped by 6 bases and J by 1 base, with 8 bases between them. The CDR3 DNA sequence: TGTGCCAGTAGCCTACTAGGCACAGATACGCAGTATTTT. Amino acid sequence: CASSLLGTDTQYF. Full variable domain (rest looked up from reference TRBV19 and TRBJ2-3): DGGITQSPKYLFRKEGQNVTLSCEQNLNHDAMYWYRQDPGQGLRLIYYSQIVNDFQKGDIAEGYSVSREKKESFPLTVTSAQKNPTAFYLCASSLLGTDTQYFGPGTRLTVL.

The genes are TRBV12-3 or TRBV12-4 and TRBJ1-1, with D tentatively TRBD1 (5 bases). Trimming removed 4 bases at V and 0 bases at J, with 6 bases between. The CDR3 runs to 13 residues. DNA of the CDR3: TGTGCCAGCAGTTCACAGGTGAACACTGAAGCTTTCTTT. Translation gives CASSSQVNTEAFF.

This chain joins TRBV5-6 and TRBJ2-1, with D possibly being TRBD2 (7 bases). The CDR3 covers 14 residues. The V gene lost 0 bases and the J gene lost 9 bases, with 13 bases spanning the gap. Germline V gene lookup returns CDR1 SGHDT and CDR2 YYEEEE. Written as DNA, the CDR3 is TGTGCCAGCAGCTTGGGAGGGGGAGGGAGTGAGCAGTTCTTC. Its protein is CASSLGGGGSEQFF.

This chain connects TRBV10-3 to TRBJ1-2, with TRBD1 matching over 7 bases. The CDR3 extends over 13 amino acids. Per germline, CDR1 ENHRY and CDR2 SYGVKD. With V trimmed by 10 bases and J by 4 bases, 9 bases remained unmatched. The CDR3 bases are TGTGCCACAGAGTCGACAGGGTCCTATGGCTACACCTTC. This translates into CATESTGSYGYTF.

The chain combines TRBV14 with TRBJ1-1; D possibly corresponds to TRBD1 (5 bases). This CDR3 has 15 residues. Per the germline V gene, CDR1 is SGHDN and CDR2 is FVKESK. Trimming removed 4 bases from V and 1 base from J, with 13 bases in between. The CDR3 loop reads CASSRIGVGNTEAFF. CDR3 bases: TGTGCCAGCAGCCGGATAGGGGTCGGGAACACTGAAGCTTTCTTT.

The chain employs TRBV5-1 and TRBJ2-1; 7 nucleotides line up with TRBD1. The CDR3 is made up of 15 amino acids. The germline CDR1 and CDR2 sequences are SGHRS and YFSETQ. Trimming removed 2 bases from V and 0 bases from J; junction bases left unmatched: 2. The CDR3 region is CASSFRDSSYNEQFF. For the CDR3, the DNA is TGCGCCAGCAGCTTCCGGGACAGCTCCTACAATGAGCAGTTCTTC.

The gene calls are TRBV30 and TRBJ2-7; 12 nucleotides align to TRBD2. Germline V lookup: CDR1 GTSNPN, CDR2 SVGIG (reference sequence). This CDR3 spans 15 amino acids. The ends lost 0 bases at V and 1 base at J; junction bases unmatched: 1. The CDR3 sequence: CAWSVLAGGSYEQYF. CDR3 nucleotides: TGTGCCTGGAGTGTTCTAGCGGGAGGGTCCTACGAGCAGTACTTC.

This clone was recorded once. The chain recombines TRBV5-1 with TRBJ1-3; D is unresolved. This CDR3 has 13 amino acids. Trimming took off 3 bases at V and 7 bases at J, with 11 bases between the two ends. Germline-derived CDR1 and CDR2 are SGHRS and YFSETQ. CDR3 sequence (DNA): TGCGCCAGCAGCTCCGAGGCCATGAACACCATATATTTT. Its protein product is CASSSEAMNTIYF.

This clone was observed at least ten times. Within the sample, other DNA sequences also encode this same CDR3. The rearrangement joins TRBV28 to TRBJ2-7; 9 nucleotides line up with TRBD2. V shed 2 bases and J 2 bases; nucleotides not matched to a gene: 1. Germline V gene data show CDR1 as MDHEN and CDR2 as SYDVKM. This CDR3 region has 14 residues. The CDR3 sequence is CASSLGGRAYEQYF. CDR3 bases: TGTGCCAGCAGTTTAGGCGGGAGGGCCTACGAGCAGTACTTC.

The J gene is TRBJ1-2, the V gene TRBV3-1 (or the pseudogene TRBV3-2), with a tentative D call TRBD1 (6 bases). Germline CDR1 LGHDT, CDR2 YNNKEL (reference sequence). The length of the CDR3 is 14 residues. V lost 0 bases and J lost 2, with 7 bases in between. In nucleotides, the CDR3 is TGTGCCAGCAGCCAAGAGACAGGCAACTATGGCTACACCTTC. Translated, it gives CASSQETGNYGYTF.

The rearrangement uses TRBV30 and TRBJ1-4; TRBD1 matches at 7 bases. The germline V gene has CDR1 GTSNPN and CDR2 SVGIG (reference sequence). J gave up 8 bases and V 6 bases, and 12 bases lay outside the gene matches. The CDR3 extends over 14 amino acids. The CDR3 protein is CACAPRQGWEKLFF. CDR3 DNA: TGTGCCTGCGCCCCGAGACAGGGTTGGGAAAAACTGTTTTTT.

J is TRBJ1-2 and V is TRBV7-9; TRBD1 matches at 9 bases. The CDR3 covers 14 residues. Germline V gene sequence: CDR1 SEHNR, CDR2 FQNEAQ (reference sequence). The trim removed 5 bases at V and 3 bases at J, leaving 4 bases unmatched. CDR3 region: CASSPRDRDYGYTF. The CDR3 DNA is TGTGCCAGCAGCCCTAGGGACAGGGACTATGGCTACACCTTC.

The chain couples TRBV7-3 to TRBJ2-3, with 7 bases fitting TRBD1. The germline V gene has CDR1 SGHTA and CDR2 FQGTGA. V lost 3 bases to trimming and J lost 3 bases; unmatched junction nucleotides: 6. The CDR3 is made up of 15 amino acids. The CDR3 DNA sequence: TGTGCCAGCAGCTTTAGGGGGCGGTGGACAGATACGCAGTATTTT. Its protein product is CASSFRGRWTDTQYF.

This clone appeared a single time. This chain uses TRBV7-9 with TRBJ2-2; 12 bases fit TRBD2. The V and J ends lost 4 bases and 6 bases, in that order; junction bases with no gene match: 3. CDR3 size: 15 residues. Per the germline V gene, CDR1 is SEHNR and CDR2 is FQNEAQ (reference sequence). The CDR3 DNA reads TGTGCCAGCAGCTCTAGCGGGAGGGCCGCCGGGGAGCTGTTTTTT. Encoded protein: CASSSSGRAAGELFF. Full variable domain (missing parts from reference TRBV7-9 and TRBJ2-2): DTGVSQNPRHKITKRGQNVTFRCDPISEHNRLYWYRQTLGQGPEFLTYFQNEAQLEKSRLLSDRFSAERPKGSFSTLEIQRTEQGDSAMYLCASSSSGRAAGELFFGEGSRLTVL.

The chain couples TRBV6-5 to TRBJ1-1; no firm D call. Between the trimmed V and J ends, which lost 6 bases and 3 bases, there was a span of 8 bases. Germline V gene sequence: CDR1 MNHEY, CDR2 SVGAGI. The CDR3 is made up of 12 amino acids. For the CDR3, the DNA is TGTGCCAGCAGACCCCCGGACACTGAAGCTTTCTTT. It specifies CASRPPDTEAFF.

The V gene is TRBV27, the J gene TRBJ1-5; 10 bases align to TRBD1. After removal of 6 bases from V and 6 bases from J, the junction contained 11 bases not matched to a gene. This CDR3 spans 16 amino acids. The germline V gene encodes CDR1 MNHEY and CDR2 SMNVEV (reference sequence). CDR3 coding DNA: TGTGCCAGCAGGCACGCCGGGACAGGGGACGGTCAGCCCCAGCATTTT. This codes for CASRHAGTGDGQPQHF.